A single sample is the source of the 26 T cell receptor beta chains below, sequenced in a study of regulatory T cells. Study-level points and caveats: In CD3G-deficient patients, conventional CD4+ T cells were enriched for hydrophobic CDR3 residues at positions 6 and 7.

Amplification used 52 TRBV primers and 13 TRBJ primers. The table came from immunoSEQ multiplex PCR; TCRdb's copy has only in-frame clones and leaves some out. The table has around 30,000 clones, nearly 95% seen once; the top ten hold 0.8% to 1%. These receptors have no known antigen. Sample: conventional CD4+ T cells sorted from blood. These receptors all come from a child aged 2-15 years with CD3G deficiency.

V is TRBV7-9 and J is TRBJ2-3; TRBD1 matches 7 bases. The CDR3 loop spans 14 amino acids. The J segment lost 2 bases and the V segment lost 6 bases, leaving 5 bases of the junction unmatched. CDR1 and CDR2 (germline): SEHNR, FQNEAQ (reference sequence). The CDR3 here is CASSLTGVTDTQYF. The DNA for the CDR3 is TGTGCCAGCAGTTTAACAGGGGTCACAGATACGCAGTATTTT. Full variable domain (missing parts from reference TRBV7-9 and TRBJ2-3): DTGVSQNPRHKITKRGQNVTFRCDPISEHNRLYWYRQTLGQGPEFLTYFQNEAQLEKSRLLSDRFSAERPKGSFSTLEIQRTEQGDSAMYLCASSLTGVTDTQYFGPGTRLTVL.

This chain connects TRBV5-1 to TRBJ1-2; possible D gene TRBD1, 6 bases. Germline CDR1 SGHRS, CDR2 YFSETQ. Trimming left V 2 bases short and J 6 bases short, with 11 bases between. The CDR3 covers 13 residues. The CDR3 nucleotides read TGCGCCAGCAGCTTCGGGGGCGGCAATGGCTACACCTTC. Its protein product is CASSFGGGNGYTF.

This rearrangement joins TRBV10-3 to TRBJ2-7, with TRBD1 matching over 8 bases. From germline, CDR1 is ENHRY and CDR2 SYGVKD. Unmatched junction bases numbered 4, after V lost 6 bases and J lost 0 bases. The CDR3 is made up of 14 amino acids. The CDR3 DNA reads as TGTGCCATCAGCCCACAGGGGGGCTCCTACGAGCAGTACTTC. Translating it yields CAISPQGGSYEQYF.

CDR3 protein: CASSLTSGGLDTQYF. The CDR3 region has the DNA TGTGCCAGCAGCTTAACTAGCGGAGGATTAGATACGCAGTATTTT. The V and J genes are TRBV7-9 and TRBJ2-3; 8 bases are shared with TRBD2. V lost 2 bases to trimming and J lost 5 bases; unmatched junction nucleotides: 6. The CDR3 contains 15 residues. The germline CDR1 and CDR2 sequences are SEHNR and FQNEAQ (reference sequence).

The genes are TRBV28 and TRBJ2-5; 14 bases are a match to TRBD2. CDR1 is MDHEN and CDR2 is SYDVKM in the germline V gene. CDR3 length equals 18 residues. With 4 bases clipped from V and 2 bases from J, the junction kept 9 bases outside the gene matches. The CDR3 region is CASSSRPGLAGGQETQYF. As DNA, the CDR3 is TGTGCCAGCAGTTCACGACCTGGACTAGCGGGAGGTCAAGAGACCCAGTACTTC.

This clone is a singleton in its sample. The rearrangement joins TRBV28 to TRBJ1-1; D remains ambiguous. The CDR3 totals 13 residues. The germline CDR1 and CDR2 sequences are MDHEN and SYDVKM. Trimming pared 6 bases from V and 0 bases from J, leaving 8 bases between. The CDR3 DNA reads TGTGCCAGCAGCCCTCATATGAACACTGAAGCTTTCTTT. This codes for CASSPHMNTEAFF.

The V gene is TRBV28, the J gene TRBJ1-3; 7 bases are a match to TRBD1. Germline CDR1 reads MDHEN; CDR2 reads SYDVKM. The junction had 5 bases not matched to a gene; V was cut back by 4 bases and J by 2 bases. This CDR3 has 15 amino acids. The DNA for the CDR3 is TGTGCCAGCAGTTCTCCTGGACAGGCTGGAAACACCATATATTTT. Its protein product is CASSSPGQAGNTIYF.

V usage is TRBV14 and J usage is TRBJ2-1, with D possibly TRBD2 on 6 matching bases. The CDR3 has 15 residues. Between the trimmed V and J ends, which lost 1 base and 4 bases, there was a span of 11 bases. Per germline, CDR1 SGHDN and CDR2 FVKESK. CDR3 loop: CASSQGRAQYNEQFF. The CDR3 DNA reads TGTGCCAGCAGCCAAGGGAGGGCCCAGTACAATGAGCAGTTCTTC.

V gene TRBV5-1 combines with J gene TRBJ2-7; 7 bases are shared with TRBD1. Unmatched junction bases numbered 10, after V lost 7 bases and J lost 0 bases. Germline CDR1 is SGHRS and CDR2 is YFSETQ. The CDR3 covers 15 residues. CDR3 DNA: TGCGCCAGCCGGTACTCGACAGGGACCTCCTACGAGCAGTACTTC. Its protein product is CASRYSTGTSYEQYF.

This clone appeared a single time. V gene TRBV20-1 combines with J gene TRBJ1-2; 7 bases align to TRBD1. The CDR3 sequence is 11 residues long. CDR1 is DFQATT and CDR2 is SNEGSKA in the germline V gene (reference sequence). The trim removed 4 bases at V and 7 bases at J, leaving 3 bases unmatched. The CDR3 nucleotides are TGCAGTGCTAAGACAGGGTCTGGCTACACCTTC. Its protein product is CSAKTGSGYTF.

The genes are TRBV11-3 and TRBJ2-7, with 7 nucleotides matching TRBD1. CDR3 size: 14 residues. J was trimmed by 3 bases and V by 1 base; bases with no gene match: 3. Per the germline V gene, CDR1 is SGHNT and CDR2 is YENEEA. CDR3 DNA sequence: TGTGCCAGCAGCTTAGGTTCAGGGGGCTACGAGCAGTACTTC. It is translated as CASSLGSGGYEQYF.

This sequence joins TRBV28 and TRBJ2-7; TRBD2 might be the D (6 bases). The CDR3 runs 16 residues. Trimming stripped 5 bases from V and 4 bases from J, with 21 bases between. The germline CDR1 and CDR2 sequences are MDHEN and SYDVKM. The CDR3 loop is CASSPYVGPGGYEQYF. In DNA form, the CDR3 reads TGTGCCAGCAGTCCCTACGTGGGACCCGGGGGATACGAGCAGTACTTC.

The CDR3 DNA is TGTGCCAGCAGCTTAGATTCGGCAGATACGCAGTATTTT. It is translated as CASSLDSADTQYF. The J gene is TRBJ2-3, the V gene TRBV7-9; no clear D. This CDR3 region has 13 residues. Trimming shortened V by 1 base and J by 4 bases, and 6 bases separated the two germline ends. CDR1 is SEHNR, CDR2 FQNEAQ, per germline (reference sequence). Complete variable domain (other parts from reference TRBV7-9 and TRBJ2-3): DTGVSQNPRHKITKRGQNVTFRCDPISEHNRLYWYRQTLGQGPEFLTYFQNEAQLEKSRLLSDRFSAERPKGSFSTLEIQRTEQGDSAMYLCASSLDSADTQYFGPGTRLTVL.

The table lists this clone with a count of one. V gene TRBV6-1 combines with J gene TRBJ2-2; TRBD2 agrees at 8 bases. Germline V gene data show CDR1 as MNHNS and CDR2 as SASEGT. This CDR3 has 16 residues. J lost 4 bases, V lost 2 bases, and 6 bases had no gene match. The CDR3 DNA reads TGTGCCAGCAGTGAATTGGGCGGGAGGCTCACCGGGGAGCTGTTTTTT. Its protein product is CASSELGGRLTGELFF.

CDR3 protein: CASSPTNYEQYF. For the CDR3, the DNA is TGTGCCAGCAGCCCCACCAACTACGAGCAGTACTTC. V gene TRBV6-1 combines with J gene TRBJ2-7; D is unclear. The CDR3 sequence is 12 residues long. Trimming cost V 6 bases and J 3 bases, with 9 bases left between them. Germline V gene lookup returns CDR1 MNHNS and CDR2 SASEGT.

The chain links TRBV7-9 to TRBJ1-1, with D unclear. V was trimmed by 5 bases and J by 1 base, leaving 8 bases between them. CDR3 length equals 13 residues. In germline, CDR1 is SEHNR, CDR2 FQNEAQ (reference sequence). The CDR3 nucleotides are TGTGCCAGCAGCCGATCGTGGAACACTGAAGCTTTCTTT. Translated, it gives CASSRSWNTEAFF.

The CDR3 spells CATLRGTGNEQFF. The CDR3 nucleotides read TGTGCCACCCTTAGGGGGACGGGCAATGAGCAGTTCTTC. V usage is TRBV6-1 and J usage is TRBJ2-1; maybe TRBD1 (6 bases). The CDR3 has 13 amino acids. V lost 10 bases, J lost 6 bases, and 16 bases lay in between. Germline lookup yields CDR1 MNHNS and CDR2 SASEGT.

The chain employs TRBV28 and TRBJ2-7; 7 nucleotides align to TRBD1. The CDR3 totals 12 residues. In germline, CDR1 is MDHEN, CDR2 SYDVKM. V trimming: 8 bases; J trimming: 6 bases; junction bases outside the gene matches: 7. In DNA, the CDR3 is TGTGCCAGCTCCTCACAGGGGAGCGAGCAGTACTTC. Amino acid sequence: CASSSQGSEQYF.

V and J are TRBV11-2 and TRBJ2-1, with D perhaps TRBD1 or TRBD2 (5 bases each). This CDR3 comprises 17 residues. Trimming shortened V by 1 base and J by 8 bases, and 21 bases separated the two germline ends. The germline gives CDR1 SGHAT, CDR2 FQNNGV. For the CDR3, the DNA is TGTGCCAGCAGCTTAGGTCGGTTAGGGGACGCTACCTATGAGCAGTTCTTC. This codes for CASSLGRLGDATYEQFF. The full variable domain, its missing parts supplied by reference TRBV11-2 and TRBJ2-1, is EAGVAQSPRYKIIEKRQSVAFWCNPISGHATLYWYQQILGQGPKLLIQFQNNGVVDDSQLPKDRFSAERLKGVDSTLKIQPAKLEDSAVYLCASSLGRLGDATYEQFFGPGTRLTVL.

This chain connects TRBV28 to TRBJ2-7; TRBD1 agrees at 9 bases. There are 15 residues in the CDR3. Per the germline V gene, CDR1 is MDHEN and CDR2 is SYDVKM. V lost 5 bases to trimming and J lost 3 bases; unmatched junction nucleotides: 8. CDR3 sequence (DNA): TGTGCCAGCAGTGCCGCCGGGACAGGGCACTACGAGCAGTACTTC. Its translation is CASSAAGTGHYEQYF.

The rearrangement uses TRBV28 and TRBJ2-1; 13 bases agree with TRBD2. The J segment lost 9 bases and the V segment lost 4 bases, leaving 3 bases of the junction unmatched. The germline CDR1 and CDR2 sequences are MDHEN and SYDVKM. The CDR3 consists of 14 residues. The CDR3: CASSWTSGSGEQFF. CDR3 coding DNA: TGTGCCAGCAGTTGGACTAGCGGGAGCGGTGAGCAGTTCTTC.

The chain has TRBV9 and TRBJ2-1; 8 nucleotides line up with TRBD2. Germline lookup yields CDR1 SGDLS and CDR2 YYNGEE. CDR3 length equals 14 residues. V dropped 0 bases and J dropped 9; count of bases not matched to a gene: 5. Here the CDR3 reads CASSVDPRGGEQFF. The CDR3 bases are TGTGCCAGCAGCGTAGACCCCCGGGGGGGTGAGCAGTTCTTC.

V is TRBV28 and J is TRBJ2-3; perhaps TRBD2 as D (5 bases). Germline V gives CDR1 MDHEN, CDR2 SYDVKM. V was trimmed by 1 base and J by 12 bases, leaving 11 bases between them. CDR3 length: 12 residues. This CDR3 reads CASSLSSNGQYF. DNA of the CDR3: TGTGCCAGCAGTTTATCTAGCAATGGACAGTATTTT.

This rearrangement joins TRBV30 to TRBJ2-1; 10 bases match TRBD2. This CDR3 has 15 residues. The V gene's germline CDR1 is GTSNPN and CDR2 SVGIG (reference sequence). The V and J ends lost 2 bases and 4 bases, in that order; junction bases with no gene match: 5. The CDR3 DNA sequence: TGTGCCTGGAGTTCTAGCGGGAGTGGTTACAATGAGCAGTTCTTC. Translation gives CAWSSSGSGYNEQFF.

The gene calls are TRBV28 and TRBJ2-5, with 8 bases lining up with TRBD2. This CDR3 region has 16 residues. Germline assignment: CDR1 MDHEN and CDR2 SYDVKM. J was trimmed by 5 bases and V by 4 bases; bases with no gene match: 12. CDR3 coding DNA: TGTGCCAGCAGTTCCCCTCATCGGGAGGGGAAGGAGACCCAGTACTTC. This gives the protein CASSSPHREGKETQYF.

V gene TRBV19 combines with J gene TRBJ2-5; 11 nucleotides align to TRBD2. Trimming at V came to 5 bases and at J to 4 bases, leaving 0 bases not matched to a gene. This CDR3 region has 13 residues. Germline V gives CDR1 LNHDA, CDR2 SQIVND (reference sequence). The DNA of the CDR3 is TGTGCCAGTAGTGGGACTAGCGGAGAGACCCAGTACTTC. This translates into CASSGTSGETQYF.